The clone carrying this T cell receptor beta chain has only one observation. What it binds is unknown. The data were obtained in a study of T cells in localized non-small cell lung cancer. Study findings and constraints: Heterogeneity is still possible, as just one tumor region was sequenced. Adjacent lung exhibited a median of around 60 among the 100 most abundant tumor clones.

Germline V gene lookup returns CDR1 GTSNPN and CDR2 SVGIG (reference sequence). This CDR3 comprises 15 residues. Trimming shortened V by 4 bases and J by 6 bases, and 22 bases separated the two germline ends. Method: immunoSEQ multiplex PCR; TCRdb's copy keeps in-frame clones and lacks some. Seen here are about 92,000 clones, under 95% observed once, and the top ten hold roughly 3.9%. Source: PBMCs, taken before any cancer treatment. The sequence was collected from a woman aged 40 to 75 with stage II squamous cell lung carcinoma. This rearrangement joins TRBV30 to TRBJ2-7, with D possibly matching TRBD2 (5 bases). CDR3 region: CAWTPLGEGLAEQYF. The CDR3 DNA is TGTGCCTGGACCCCCTTGGGTGAGGGCCTGGCCGAGCAGTACTTC.